What follows is one T cell receptor beta chain and its context. This CDR3 spans 15 amino acids. Germline lookup yields CDR1 LGHNA and CDR2 YNFKEQ. V lost 3 bases to trimming and J lost 2 bases; unmatched junction nucleotides: 3. The entry originates in a study of T-cell reconstitution after alpha-beta-depleted transplantation in children. Unique molecular identifiers were incorporated when the TCRbeta library was constructed. TCRdb recomputed calls from the PCR reads with MiXCR, one row per CDR3 protein. The data show 300,000 to 400,000 distinct CDR3 sequences, about 14% seen once. This chain uses TRBV4-2 with TRBJ2-7, with 11 bases matching TRBD2. This sequence was found in a human donor who donated a stem cell graft to a child with Fanconi anemia. The material was PBMCs, obtained from the stem cell graft. CDR3: CASSQGLAATYEQYF. The CDR3 nucleotides read TGTGCCAGCAGCCAGGGACTAGCGGCTACCTACGAGCAGTACTTC.